This paragraph reports one TCR beta chain. The target of this receptor is not known. Per-base quality was not reported, and no clone a single base away is much larger than it. Taken from the germline V gene, the CDR1 and CDR2 loops are SGHRS and YFSETQ. The CDR3 starts with the cysteine, ends with the phenylalanine, and has 14 residues. Just CDR3 DNA is preserved here, 42 bases in frame from base 1. V is shortened by 1 base, J by 5 bases, and the region joining them spans 12 bases. The sample comes from a study of beta chain features in type 1 diabetes listed by TCRdb under 2018. About the study as a whole: Mean age, gender distribution, total cell number and subset yield were not different between patients and healthy donors. A total of 100 million to 110 million sorted cells were examined across all samples, and a strong correlation was observed between cell number per subset and RNA yield. The study compared TCRB repertoires of sorted circulating CD4+ T cell subsets between recently diagnosed type 1 diabetes patients and matched healthy donors. Regulatory and stem cell-like memory subsets were isolated from only 8 patients and roughly 8 healthy donors, whereas naive and central memory subsets came from all 30 or so donors. The research as a whole found: PCR may preferentially amplify shorter templates, but because patient and control samples were amplified and corrected together, any resulting skew would affect both groups equally. Naive, central memory and regulatory TCRB repertoires appeared to be more alike among patients than among healthy donors. In all four CD4+ subsets, TCRB CDR3 length was moderately but significantly shorter in type 1 diabetes patients. Because the HLA sub-analyses included only small numbers of individuals, any influence of HLA type on TCRB rearrangement was left unresolved. Because cDNA was sequenced instead of genomic DNA, activated cells with high expression could be over-represented, although the groups did not differ in activation or CD3 levels. At VDJ recombination sites, type 1 diabetes patients had fewer insertions and more deleted nucleotides, which implies abnormalities in thymic rearrangement.

A single peripheral blood draw of about 116 mL on average was collected from each donor into heparinised tubes. A BD FACSAria II was used to sort naive, central memory, regulatory and stem cell-like memory CD4+ T cells with a panel that included CD45RO, CCR7, CD25, CD127, CD95 and CD27. Purity was above 95% for every sorted population. PBMCs were isolated immediately by Lymphoprep density gradient centrifugation and stained directly without culture. Samples were stained and sorted in pairs, with one healthy donor and one patient per experiment, so that batch effects were minimized. The High Capacity cDNA Reverse Transcription Kit was used to reverse transcribe all of the isolated RNA, meaning that expressed TCRB transcripts were what got sequenced. Deep immunoSEQ sequencing was applied to naive, central memory and regulatory T cell samples, giving an average of around 3.4 million total reads per sample. Sorted cells were lysed in RLT buffer and RNA was extracted with DNase-treated RNeasy Micro or Mini kits, depending on cell number. Each cell subset was processed separately to prevent cross-contamination, with patient and healthy donor samples processed together. TCRB sequences were amplified from cDNA with the immunoSEQ multiplex PCR, producing 87-bp fragments spanning the CDR3 region. Amplicons were sequenced on the Illumina HiSeq platform. As for the original processing: PCR bias was computationally corrected using synthetic template baselines, reads within Hamming distance 2 were collapsed, and singletons that could not be merged were discarded. Reads were aligned against IMGT to assign V, D and J genes, CDR3 length and insertions or deletions at six rearrangement sites. Within each subset, clonotype counts were normalized to the number of sorted cells before true diversity and Gini coefficients were calculated with the tcR R package. Repertoire sharing was quantified using the overlap coefficient calculated on TCRB nucleotide sequences. Out-of-frame TCRB sequences from naive cells were analyzed to stand in for the pre-selection repertoire. The table was pulled from immuneACCESS by TCRdb, which kept in-frame rearrangements only. Such tables lose some clones; where checked, under half of the loss comes from unresolved V genes, and the rest has no known cause. The V and J calls and clone size are taken from that table; D and trimming were inferred from the DNA. This sample lists under 900,000 clones; 15% to 20% were detected once. Clones ranked in the top ten supply 0.023% of the sample.

The receptor comes from a woman between 18 and 29 years old in good health. This chain joins TRBV5-1 to TRBJ2-5; TRBD2 might be the D gene, on 6 matching bases. The sample comprised naive CD4+ T cells from blood. The sample's cell subset or site label is to be understood as: true naive CD4+ T cells. This receptor carries the CDR3 CASSLSMAGETQYF. The DNA reads TGCGCCAGCAGCTTGAGTATGGCGGGGGAGACCCAGTACTTC.